This T cell receptor beta chain is drawn from a study of blood T cells in healthy people across ages. Study-wide context: Template switching captured about one barcoded beta molecule per two T cells. Study conclusions and caveats: While age rose, TCR beta diversity per million T cells dropped in a roughly linear way. Whereas aged donors had fewer naive CD4+ cells, long-lived donors had more of them and higher diversity.

Germline V lookup: CDR1 SGHAT, CDR2 FQNNGV. The CDR3 extends over 16 amino acids. J lost 4 bases, V lost 3 bases, and 7 bases had no gene match. Using a J-beta primer mix together with a sample-barcoded 5' primer, a second PCR was run for about 6 to 11 cycles. TCRdb passed the 5' RACE reads through MiXCR, listing each CDR3 protein once. The sample records 1.4 million or so distinct CDR3 sequences, 42% being singletons. This clonotype was picked up a small number of times. Its antigen is as yet unknown. The chain uses TRBV11-2 and TRBJ2-1; 9 bases map to TRBD2. Sequencing input: blood. The clonotype originates from a woman aged 18-35 years in good health. CDR3 sequence (DNA): TGTGCCAGCAGCTTCGCGGCGGGGGGGTATTACAATGAGCAGTTCTTC. It yields the protein CASSFAAGGYYNEQFF. Complete variable domain (other parts from reference TRBV11-2 and TRBJ2-1): EAGVAQSPRYKIIEKRQSVAFWCNPISGHATLYWYQQILGQGPKLLIQFQNNGVVDDSQLPKDRFSAERLKGVDSTLKIQPAKLEDSAVYLCASSFAAGGYYNEQFFGPGTRLTVL.